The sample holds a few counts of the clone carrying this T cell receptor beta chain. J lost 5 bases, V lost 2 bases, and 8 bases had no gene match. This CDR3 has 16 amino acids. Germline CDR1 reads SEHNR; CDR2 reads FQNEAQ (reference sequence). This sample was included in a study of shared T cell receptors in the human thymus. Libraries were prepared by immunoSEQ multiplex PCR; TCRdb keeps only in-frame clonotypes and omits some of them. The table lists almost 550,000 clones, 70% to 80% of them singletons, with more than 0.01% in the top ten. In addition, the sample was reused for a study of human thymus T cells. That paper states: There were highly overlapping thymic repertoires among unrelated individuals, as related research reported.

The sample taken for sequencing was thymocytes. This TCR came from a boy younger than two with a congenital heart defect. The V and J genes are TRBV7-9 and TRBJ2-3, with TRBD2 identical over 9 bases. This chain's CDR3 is CASSLTLRGREDTQYF. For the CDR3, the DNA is TGTGCCAGCAGCTTAACCCTGCGCGGGAGGGAAGATACGCAGTATTTT.